This TCR beta chain was sequenced during a study of shared clonotypes between healthy human individuals (dated by TCRdb to 2020 to 2022). At the level of the whole study: Two women and a few men aged 18 to 49 years were included in the cohort. To estimate repertoire size and how much clonotypes are shared between individuals, the study performed deep sequencing of blood TCR repertoires from a handful of healthy adults. Each donor's leukapheresis produced roughly between roughly 0.85 and 10 billion PBMCs. For each donor, CD4 naive and CD4 memory were each given three plates, CD8 naive was given two plates, and CD8 memory was given one plate. To increase sequencing depth and limit assay-specific biases, TCR repertoire library preparation and sequencing were carried out by different laboratories using diverse techniques. Results and caveats for the whole study, not just this receptor: Because the study included a small number of donors, the genetic and exposure-history diversity represented was limited. Estimated clonotype richness was generally larger for naive than for memory subsets. Pairwise subsampling indicated that sequencing depth was expected to affect the degree of clonotype sharing among donors. When four donors were compared, the shared fraction of clonotypes was about 5% for naive CD4, less than 4% for naive CD8, roughly 2.5% for memory CD4, and around 0.37% for memory CD8. Compared with non-shared clonotypes, the clonotypes found in all four sorted-subset donors had higher generation probabilities. Even with the large sequencing depth, rarefaction of the sorted-subset datasets indicated that sequencing was incomplete. Sampling was limited to blood, and TCR repertoires in tissue likely differ from TCR repertoires in blood.

TCR CDR3 regions were amplified from genomic DNA by multiplex PCR using the deep immunoSEQ assay. Genomic DNA extracted from each cell subset was distributed evenly over all wells of several immunoSEQ 96-well plates, and each plate served as one replicate. For sorted subsets, 200 to 250 ng of genomic DNA, equivalent to roughly 33,000 T cell genomes, went into each replicate PCR. Purified libraries were quantified with a Qubit 3.0 fluorometer, sized on a Bioanalyzer 2100, and re-quantified with the KAPA Library Quantification kit. Each immunoSEQ 96-well plate was sequenced on its own single-read 150-cycle Illumina NextSeq 550 flow cell. The authors' pipeline ran thus. Because the immunoSEQ output included only junctional sequences and no quality scores, the filtering could not be the same as the filtering used for full-length reads. Sequences were annotated with PyIR, a Python wrapper for IgBLAST v1.9, and V/J genes and CDR3 were assigned using IMGT germline references. Any read was removed if the V/J assignment was weak (E-value above 1e-6), the CDR3 was missing, or the read contained stop codons, out-of-frame junctions, or ambiguous translated residues. V3J clonotypes were defined as sequences sharing the same inferred V gene, J gene, and CDR3 amino acid sequence. Percentage overlap between repertoires was calculated by dividing the number of shared unique clonotypes by the size of the smaller repertoire. Repertoire richness was assessed with RTK rarefaction, the Chao1 estimator, and Recon v2.1 estimates of unobserved clonotypes. Generation probabilities were computed with OLGA for all TCRbeta clonotypes obtained by the gDNA method from several donors. TCRdb stores this immuneACCESS table with in-frame sequences only. Part of the clones is absent; in the studies checked, under half of the shortfall reflects unresolved V genes, and no reason is known for the rest. That table is the source of V, J and clone size, and D and trimming were worked out from the DNA. Across this sample there are roughly 2.4 million clones, with about 94% seen only once. Of the sample, over 0.1% is held by the ten largest clones.

The donors were healthy, HIV-negative adults with no recently reported acute infections or vaccinations. Every donor was a Caucasian adult living in Nashville, Tennessee, USA. CD4+ T cells were enriched by magnetic negative selection; naive cells were then positively selected on CD45RA, and the negative fraction formed the memory subset. After blood collection by leukapheresis, PBMCs were isolated using Ficoll-Histopaque density gradient centrifugation and then cryopreserved in the vapor phase of liquid nitrogen. Analytical flow cytometry was used to check the purity and quantity of every magnetically sorted T cell population. Genomic DNA was isolated from each sorted fraction and quantified by UV absorbance on a Nanodrop 2000c. Notes on this clone: Its antigen is unknown. Per-base qualities were not stored, and no clone one base away is much larger.

The clonotype originates from a man younger than 30 in good health. Sequenced material: naive CD4+ T cells sorted from blood. Read against the paper, the sample's cell subset or site label means: CD45RA+ positively selected.

The CDR3 is CASSLELLAGTANEQFF. In nucleotides, the sequence is TGTGCCAGCAGCTTAGAATTACTAGCGGGGACTGCCAATGAGCAGTTCTTC. In this chain, TRBV7-2 is recombined with TRBJ2-1; TRBD2 agrees with 10 junctional bases. Germline trimming: 1 base from V, 6 bases from J; junction bases outside gene matches: 9. The CDR1 and CDR2 encoded by the germline V gene are SGHTA and FQGNSA. From the cysteine through the phenylalanine, the CDR3 covers 17 amino acids. The sequence is cut down to CDR3 DNA, 51 bases in frame from base 1.